This T cell receptor beta chain was sequenced for a study of tumor and adjacent non-tumor tissue in lung cancer. Study in general: Histology: 12 adenocarcinoma, a couple of squamous cell carcinoma, 1 small cell lung cancer. Study-wide points: TCR diversity was significantly greater in tumor than normal lung tissue. In normal lung, the top 100 clones were significantly more dominant than in tumor.

Three rounds of nested PCR, following a modified ARM-PCR protocol, produced the TCRbeta library. TCRdb recomputed calls from the multiplex PCR reads with MiXCR, one row per CDR3 protein. The sample holds under 100,000 distinct CDR3 sequences, roughly two thirds seen once. Notes on this clonotype: Its antigen remains unknown. Just one base apart from a much larger clone, this may be a read error.

Per germline, CDR1 KGHDR and CDR2 SFDVKD. The CDR3 runs to 15 residues. The template was RNA from unsorted bulk tissue. This sequence was found in a man between 70 and 80 years old with non-small cell lung cancer. This sequence joins TRBV24-1 and TRBJ2-5; D not resolved. Material for sequencing was lung tumor tissue. DNA of the CDR3: TGTGCCACCAGTGACGCTATCGGCAGCCAAGAGACCCAGCACTTC. This encodes CATSDAIGSQETQHF.